This note documents a single T cell receptor (beta chain) sequence. The antigen is unknown. This record comes from a study of cytomegalovirus exposure and HLA in healthy donors. General study findings and limits: A prior analysis recorded that most TCR beta V segments were productive about 87% or about 30% of the time.

PCR amplification relied on 60 Vbeta primers (plus 13 Jbeta primers). Some clones are missing from TCRdb's copy, which holds only in-frame ones; the method was immunoSEQ multiplex PCR. The table lists 150,000 to 250,000 clones, less than 80% of them singletons, with about 4.6% in the top ten. Germline V gene lookup returns CDR1 MNHEY and CDR2 SVGAGI. The CDR3 covers 16 residues. Trimming removed 1 base from V and 1 base from J; junction bases left unmatched: 5. The chain uses TRBV6-5 and TRBJ2-3; 7 bases are shared with TRBD2. The sequence was obtained from a woman aged 25 to 45 in good health and CMV-seropositive. The sample comprised PBMCs. The CDR3 reads CASSYWGGGGTDTQYF. CDR3 nucleotides: TGTGCCAGCAGTTACTGGGGTGGGGGGGGCACAGATACGCAGTATTTT.